This passage covers 17 T cell receptor beta chains from one sample sequenced in a study of blood T cells in healthy people across ages. For the second PCR, which ran for about 7 to 11 cycles, a sample-barcoded 5' primer and a J-beta primer mix were used. A single record per CDR3 protein comes from TCRdb applying MiXCR to the 5' RACE reads. The table lists hundreds of thousands of distinct CDR3 sequences, about 50% of them singletons. The sequencing input was blood. Source of these receptors: a woman of 80 years or more in good health.

Remarks on this clonotype: A junction boundary mismatches the germline segment, possibly from a read error. The rearrangement joins TRBV4-1 to TRBJ1-2, with 7 nucleotides matching TRBD1. The CDR3 covers 16 residues. Per the germline V gene, CDR1 is MGHRA and CDR2 is YSYEKL. CDR3 in amino acids: CASSQESSGQVYGYIF. Written as DNA, the CDR3 is TGCGCCAGCAGCCAAGAGAGCTCTGGACAGGTCTATGGTTACATCTTC.

Of note for this clonotype: This may be a read error: a much more frequent sequence differs by one nucleotide. This chain connects TRBV7-3 to TRBJ2-5; D gene unclear. The germline V and J ends were trimmed by 4 bases and 2 bases, with 8 bases remaining between them. Germline loops: CDR1 SGHTA, CDR2 FQGTGA. This CDR3 region has 13 residues. The CDR3 reads CASSSDKQETQYF. The CDR3 nucleotides are TGTGCCAGCAGCTCAGACAAGCAAGAGACCCAGTACTTC.

The chain has TRBV5-1 and TRBJ2-4; TRBD2 agrees at 8 bases. The germline V gene encodes CDR1 SGHRS and CDR2 YFSETQ. CDR3 size: 16 residues. V lost 0 bases to trimming and J lost 1 base; unmatched junction nucleotides: 3. The DNA for the CDR3 is TGCGCCAGCAGCTTGGGGACTAGCAGCGCCAAAAACATTCAGTACTTC. This sequence encodes CASSLGTSSAKNIQYF.

The chain carries TRBV20-1 and TRBJ2-1; D unresolved. From germline, CDR1 is DFQATT and CDR2 SNEGSKA (reference sequence). The CDR3 is 13 amino acids. The germline V and J ends were trimmed by 4 bases and 6 bases, with 13 bases remaining between them. The CDR3: CSAIRPSINEQFF. Written as DNA, the CDR3 is TGCAGTGCTATAAGGCCCTCGATCAATGAGCAGTTCTTC.

This CDR3 reads CSVGDSTRPQHF. Here the CDR3 DNA reads TGCAGCGTTGGGGATTCCACCAGGCCCCAGCATTTT. The chain carries TRBV29-1 and TRBJ1-5, with D hard to call. The germline V gene has CDR1 SQVTM and CDR2 ANQGSEA. The CDR3 runs to 12 residues. V was cut by 4 bases and J by 9 bases, with 13 bases left in between.

In this sample, this clonotype turned up many times. The CDR3 sequence: CASSQEKNRAYGYTF. CDR3 sequence (DNA): TGTGCCAGCAGCCAAGAAAAGAACAGGGCGTATGGCTACACCTTC. The chain links TRBV4-2 to TRBJ1-2, with a possible D match to TRBD1 (6 bases). This CDR3 spans 15 amino acids. V was pared by 0 bases and J by 5 bases, with 13 bases between. Germline V CDR1 and CDR2: LGHNA, YNFKEQ.

As regards this clonotype: A clone one base away is much larger, so this may be a read error. This sequence joins TRBV7-9 and TRBJ2-7; tentatively, D is TRBD1 or TRBD2 (5 bases each). The germline gives CDR1 SEHNR, CDR2 FQNEAQ (reference sequence). CDR3 length: 14 residues. DNA for the CDR3: TGTGCCTGCAGCCTCCCCGGGGCTTTCCACGAGCAGTACTTC. It translates to CACSLPGAFHEQYF.

As regards this clonotype: One base away lies a much larger clone, so this may be a sequencing read error. V gene TRBV5-1 combines with J gene TRBJ2-3; TRBD2 agrees at 8 bases. V shed 5 bases and J 1 base; nucleotides not matched to a gene: 6. CDR1 is SGHRS and CDR2 is YFSETQ in the germline V gene. The CDR3 consists of 15 residues. CDR3 amino acids: CASRPTGGCTDTQYF. CDR3 nucleotide sequence: TGCGCCAGCAGACCCACGGGGGGGTGCACAGATACGCAGTATTTT. The full variable domain, in which reference TRBV5-1 and TRBJ2-3 provide the parts outside the CDR3, is KAGVTQTPRYLIKTRGQQVTLSCSPISGHRSVSWYQQTPGQGLQFLFEYFSETQRNKGNFPGRFSGRQFSNSRSEMNVSTLELGDSALYLCASRPTGGCTDTQYFGPGTRLTVL.

This chain uses TRBV5-1 with TRBJ2-3; 10 positions agree with TRBD2. The CDR3 runs 17 residues. Germline-derived CDR1 and CDR2 are SGHRS and YFSETQ. Trimming removed 3 bases from V and 4 bases from J; junction bases left unmatched: 11. The CDR3 spells CASSSSGTSVGSDTQYF. The CDR3 DNA reads as TGCGCCAGCAGCTCCTCCGGGACTAGCGTAGGCTCAGATACGCAGTATTTT.

This clonotype was counted only a few times. This sequence joins TRBV20-1 and TRBJ2-1; 9 bases agree with TRBD2. The V gene's germline CDR1 is DFQATT and CDR2 SNEGSKA (reference sequence). Trimming removed 0 bases from V and 8 bases from J; junction bases left unmatched: 5. The CDR3 loop spans 14 amino acids. The CDR3, as DNA: TGCAGTGCTAGAGATTGGGCTAGCGGGGATGAGCAGTTCTTC. Its translation: CSARDWASGDEQFF.

Notes on this clonotype: The junction and the germline gene differ at one end; a read error may be behind it. This chain uses TRBV11-2 with TRBJ1-1; D is undetermined. Germline values: CDR1 SGHAT, CDR2 FQNNGV. The CDR3 contains 13 residues. For the CDR3, the DNA is TGTGCCAGCAGCCCAGCCCCGGCAACTGGAGCTTTCTTT. This encodes CASSPAPATGAFF.

There are many counts of this clonotype. V and J are TRBV12-3 or TRBV12-4 and TRBJ1-2; no clear D. This CDR3 has 12 amino acids. V was cut by 2 bases and J by 7 bases, with 8 bases left in between. DNA for the CDR3: TGTGCCAGCAGTTTACAGACGGGTGGCTACACCTTC. It translates to CASSLQTGGYTF.

Remarks on this clonotype: A much larger clone differs by one base, so this may be a read error. V and J are TRBV20-1 and TRBJ2-3; 10 nucleotides line up with TRBD1. The length of the CDR3 is 14 residues. Unmatched junction bases numbered 7, after V lost 6 bases and J lost 4 bases. Germline lookup yields CDR1 DFQATT and CDR2 SNEGSKA (reference sequence). The CDR3 sequence is CSAARDRGPDTQYF. DNA for the CDR3: TGCAGTGCAGCTCGGGACAGGGGACCAGATACGCAGTATTTT.

Only a few counts were recorded for this clonotype. V is TRBV7-9 and J is TRBJ2-1; 7 bases fit TRBD1. Germline CDR1 reads SEHNR; CDR2 reads FQNEAQ (reference sequence). The J segment lost 0 bases and the V segment lost 8 bases, leaving 4 bases of the junction unmatched. The CDR3 spans 14 residues. The chain's CDR3 is CASLGTDSYNEQFF. CDR3 sequence (DNA): TGTGCCAGCCTAGGGACAGACTCCTACAATGAGCAGTTCTTC.

The chain is built from TRBV29-1 and TRBJ2-1; D remains unclear. CDR3 size: 14 residues. The V gene lost 4 bases and the J gene lost 2 bases, with 12 bases spanning the gap. From germline, CDR1 is SQVTM and CDR2 ANQGSEA. The CDR3 sequence is CSVGSVSPYNEQFF. CDR3 sequence (DNA): TGCAGCGTTGGGTCAGTATCTCCCTACAATGAGCAGTTCTTC.

The table lists this clonotype with a few counts. The gene calls are TRBV20-1 and TRBJ1-1; the D gene is possibly TRBD1 (5 bases). The CDR3 consists of 14 residues. Trimming took off 6 bases at V and 0 bases at J, with 14 bases between the two ends. Germline V gene lookup returns CDR1 DFQATT and CDR2 SNEGSKA (reference sequence). The CDR3 nucleotides read TGCAGTGCGGAGGCAGGGACCTTGAACACTGAAGCTTTCTTT. It codes for CSAEAGTLNTEAFF.

The V call is TRBV30, the J call TRBJ2-4, with D maybe TRBD1 (5 bases). Matching the DNA end better, TRBJ2-7 makes the J call doubtful. Germline V gene sequence: CDR1 GTSNPN, CDR2 SVGIG (reference sequence). CDR3 length equals 13 residues. DNA for the CDR3: TGTGCCTGGAGTGCGAGCAGGGTCTACGAGCAGTACTTC. It is translated as CAWSASRVYEQYF.